The TCR beta chain under discussion was sequenced for a study of identifying expanded T cells in peripheral blood. V gave up 3 bases and J gave up 0 bases, with 11 bases separating them. CDR1 and CDR2 from the germline V gene are KGHSH and LQKENI. CDR3 length equals 15 residues. This clone was seen only once. Its antigen is unidentified. Healthy donors had no documented immune events, such as infections, while sampled. Sequenced by immunoSEQ multiplex PCR; TCRdb stores in-frame clones only, minus some. This sample has roughly 100,000 clones, with about 90% found just once. General observations from the study: Variance in clone template counts between approximately 2-week samples significantly increased with total template count across all healthy donors. Technical replicates showed roughly 1.2 changed clones; about two weeks roughly 16; four weeks 19.

The clonotype originates from a person aged 18 to 75 in good health. The rearrangement links TRBV18 to TRBJ2-5; tentatively, D is TRBD2 (5 bases). Sequenced material: blood. CDR3 nucleotide sequence: TGTGCCAGCTCACCCTATGAGGGTAACCAAGAGACCCAGTACTTC. Protein sequence: CASSPYEGNQETQYF.